A single sample gave rise to the 25 T cell receptor beta chains below, sequenced in a study of blood T cell repertoires in COVID-19. The protocol was immunoSEQ multiplex PCR, while the TCRdb copy is restricted to in-frame clones and leaves out a portion. This repertoire shows 110,000 or so clones, around 82% found once; its top ten account for roughly 7%. Sequenced: peripheral blood. The origin of the receptors is a woman in her fifties or sixties with acute or convalescent COVID-19.

Note on this clone: The identical CDR3 is also encoded by other nucleotide sequences in the sample. V gene TRBV9 combines with J gene TRBJ1-2, with 7 bases identical to TRBD1. Germline trimming cut 5 bases from V and 3 bases from J; bases unmatched to any gene: 4. Germline values: CDR1 SGDLS, CDR2 YYNGEE. The CDR3 sequence is 13 residues long. The CDR3 is CASSPTGDYGYTF. The CDR3 DNA reads as TGTGCCAGCAGTCCAACAGGGGACTATGGCTACACCTTC.

The rearrangement links TRBV2 to TRBJ2-3, with a tentative D call TRBD1 (5 bases). Between the trimmed V and J ends, which lost 8 bases and 0 bases, there was a span of 12 bases. Germline V gene data show CDR1 as SNHLY and CDR2 as FYNNEI. The CDR3 covers 14 residues. DNA for the CDR3: TGTGCCAGCCAGACAGAACGTAGCACAGATACGCAGTATTTT. This gives the protein CASQTERSTDTQYF.

The chain combines TRBV28 with TRBJ2-6; 7 bases match TRBD2. V shed 7 bases and J 1 base; nucleotides not matched to a gene: 4. This CDR3 has 15 residues. The germline gives CDR1 MDHEN, CDR2 SYDVKM. The CDR3 DNA is TGTGCCAGCACCAACGGGGGGTCTGGGGCCAACGTCCTGACTTTC. This codes for CASTNGGSGANVLTF.

V usage is TRBV7-8 and J usage is TRBJ2-4, with 7 positions matching TRBD1. The junction had 10 bases not matched to a gene; V was cut back by 5 bases and J by 0 bases. The CDR3 is 17 amino acids. Germline V gives CDR1 SGHVS, CDR2 FQNEAQ. The CDR3 DNA follows: TGTGCCAGCAGCCCCGTCCCGCAGGGGGTAGCCAAAAACATTCAGTACTTC. Its translation: CASSPVPQGVAKNIQYF.

This chain connects TRBV3-1 (or the pseudogene TRBV3-2) to TRBJ1-2; 9 positions match TRBD1. This CDR3 region has 14 residues. V trimming: 3 bases; J trimming: 4 bases; junction bases outside the gene matches: 3. Germline values: CDR1 LGHDT, CDR2 YNNKEL (reference sequence). CDR3 coding DNA: TGTGCCAGCAGCCATTCGGGACAGGGCTATGGCTACACCTTC. Protein sequence: CASSHSGQGYGYTF.

V gene TRBV19 combines with J gene TRBJ1-2, with D perhaps TRBD1 (6 bases). Trimming removed 6 bases at V and 3 bases at J, with 17 bases between. CDR3 length equals 15 residues. CDR1 and CDR2 from the germline V gene are LNHDA and SQIVND (reference sequence). CDR3 in DNA: TGTGCCAGTAGCCTTCAAGGGGCAGGGGACTATGGCTACACCTTC. It is translated as CASSLQGAGDYGYTF. Full variable domain (rest looked up from reference TRBV19 and TRBJ1-2): DGGITQSPKYLFRKEGQNVTLSCEQNLNHDAMYWYRQDPGQGLRLIYYSQIVNDFQKGDIAEGYSVSREKKESFPLTVTSAQKNPTAFYLCASSLQGAGDYGYTFGSGTRLTVV.

V usage is TRBV5-1 and J usage is TRBJ2-6; perhaps TRBD1 as D (5 bases). The CDR3 extends over 16 amino acids. The germline V gene has CDR1 SGHRS and CDR2 YFSETQ. Between the trimmed V and J ends, which lost 2 bases and 0 bases, there was a span of 9 bases. The CDR3, as DNA: TGCGCCAGCAGCTTAAGGCAGGGCTCTGGGGCCAACGTCCTGACTTTC. This gives the protein CASSLRQGSGANVLTF.

This clone was recorded only once. This chain uses TRBV15 with TRBJ1-2; 7 nucleotides line up with TRBD1. The V and J ends lost 6 bases and 4 bases, in that order; junction bases with no gene match: 11. From germline, CDR1 is LNHNV and CDR2 YYDKDF (reference sequence). There are 15 residues in the CDR3. This chain's CDR3 is CATSWTGPRLYGYTF. The CDR3 nucleotides read TGTGCCACCAGTTGGACAGGCCCCCGCCTCTATGGCTACACCTTC. Variable domain in full (rest from reference TRBV15 and TRBJ1-2): DAMVIQNPRYQVTQFGKPVTLSCSQTLNHNVMYWYQQKSSQAPKLLFHYYDKDFNNEADTPDNFQSRRPNTSFCFLDIRSPGLGDTAMYLCATSWTGPRLYGYTFGSGTRLTVV.

V and J are TRBV5-6 and TRBJ1-5, with D possibly being TRBD1 (5 bases). From germline, CDR1 is SGHDT and CDR2 YYEEEE. The CDR3 length is 15 residues. V was cut by 5 bases and J by 5 bases, with 17 bases left in between. CDR3 amino acids: CASSFFDRLYQPQHF. For the CDR3, the DNA is TGTGCCAGCAGTTTCTTCGACAGACTGTATCAGCCCCAGCATTTT.

This clone was recorded once. The CDR3 region is CASSYSKAGQPQHF. The CDR3 nucleotides read TGTGCCAGCAGTTACTCGAAAGCGGGACAGCCCCAGCATTTT. The chain carries TRBV6-5 and TRBJ1-5, with unresolved D. V shed 0 bases and J shed 7 bases, with 10 bases lying between them. CDR1 and CDR2 from the germline V gene are MNHEY and SVGAGI. This CDR3 comprises 14 residues.

This clone was counted a few times. The J gene is TRBJ1-2, the V gene TRBV6-6, with 9 bases lining up with TRBD1. CDR1 and CDR2 (germline): MNHNY, SVGAGI (reference sequence). After removal of 6 bases from V and 4 bases from J, the junction contained 12 bases not matched to a gene. This CDR3 region has 16 residues. In DNA, the CDR3 is TGTGCCAGCAGGCGACAGGGGGTTCATTCATCCTATGGCTACACCTTC. Encoded protein: CASRRQGVHSSYGYTF.

This clone was seen a single time. The chain combines TRBV6-5 with TRBJ2-1, with D unclear. Germline V gene data show CDR1 as MNHEY and CDR2 as SVGAGI. The CDR3 consists of 16 residues. Trimming cost V 0 bases and J 10 bases, with 19 bases left between them. CDR3 in DNA: TGTGCCAGCAGTTACTCCACGGTGCTCATGGCGAGGGAGCAGTTCTTC. Residues: CASSYSTVLMAREQFF.

The chain recombines TRBV7-9 with TRBJ1-2; 7 bases are a match to TRBD1. J was trimmed by 0 bases and V by 4 bases; bases with no gene match: 5. Germline V gene sequence: CDR1 SEHNR, CDR2 FQNEAQ (reference sequence). The CDR3 spans 15 residues. The CDR3 reads CASSSRQGPNYGYTF. DNA for the CDR3: TGTGCCAGCAGCTCTCGACAGGGCCCTAACTATGGCTACACCTTC.

The chain couples TRBV9 to TRBJ1-2; 10 bases align to TRBD1. The CDR3 runs to 14 residues. CDR1 is SGDLS and CDR2 is YYNGEE in the germline V gene. V trimming: 4 bases; J trimming: 14 bases; junction bases outside the gene matches: 14. CDR3 DNA sequence: TGTGCCAGCAGCTCAGAGGGGGACAGGGGATATGGGACCTTC. It yields the protein CASSSEGDRGYGTF. The full variable domain, with the rest looked up from reference TRBV9 and TRBJ1-2, is DSGVTQTPKHLITATGQRVTLRCSPRSGDLSVYWYQQSLDQGLQFLIQYYNGEERAKGNILERFSAQQFPDLHSELNLSSLELGDSALYFCASSSEGDRGYGTFGSGTRLTVV.

This clone has only a few counts. V is TRBV5-1 and J is TRBJ1-1; D is unresolved. The V end was cut by 6 bases, the J end by 7 bases, with 19 bases between. CDR3 length equals 14 residues. The V gene's germline CDR1 is SGHRS and CDR2 YFSETQ. The CDR3 DNA reads as TGCGCCAGCACAAAATCGGAACAGAACGTTGAAGCTTTCTTT. Protein sequence: CASTKSEQNVEAFF.

The CDR3 is CASSSPDRSTDTQYF. DNA for the CDR3: TGTGCCAGCAGTTCCCCGGACAGATCCACAGATACGCAGTATTTT. The chain has TRBV28 and TRBJ2-3, with D maybe TRBD1 (6 bases). Trimming pared 4 bases from V and 2 bases from J, leaving 13 bases between. CDR1 MDHEN and CDR2 SYDVKM come from the germline V gene. This CDR3 is built from 15 residues. Full variable domain (rest looked up from reference TRBV28 and TRBJ2-3): DVKVTQSSRYLVKRTGEKVFLECVQDMDHENMFWYRQDPGLGLRLIYFSYDVKMKEKGDIPEGYSVSREKKERFSLILESASTNQTSMYLCASSSPDRSTDTQYFGPGTRLTVL.

The rearrangement links TRBV5-1 to TRBJ1-4; D might be TRBD1 (5 bases). V was trimmed by 5 bases and J by 8 bases, leaving 10 bases between them. This CDR3 is built from 12 residues. CDR1 and CDR2 from the germline V gene are SGHRS and YFSETQ. CDR3 sequence: CASSRDFEKLFF. The CDR3 nucleotides read TGCGCCAGCAGTCGGGACTTCGAAAAACTGTTTTTT.

V usage is TRBV7-2 and J usage is TRBJ2-1; perhaps TRBD2 as D (6 bases). V was clipped by 6 bases and J by 0 bases, with 9 bases between them. There are 14 residues in the CDR3. CDR1 is SGHTA and CDR2 is FQGNSA in the germline V gene. Here the CDR3 reads CASRRGGSYNEQFF. CDR3 in DNA: TGTGCCAGCAGGCGGGGAGGCTCCTACAATGAGCAGTTCTTC.

V and J are TRBV12-5 and TRBJ2-5, with 10 bases fitting TRBD2. From germline, CDR1 is LGHNT and CDR2 FRNRAP. This CDR3 region has 14 residues. Trimming removed 6 bases from V and 5 bases from J; junction bases left unmatched: 6. The CDR3, as DNA: TGTGCTAGTGGACCAGCGGGGGGGCAGGAGACCCAGTACTTC. Translating gives CASGPAGGQETQYF.

Concerning this clone: The same CDR3 is also encoded by other DNA sequences in this sample. The chain uses TRBV6-5 and TRBJ2-7; tentative D call: TRBD2 (7 bases). This CDR3 has 13 residues. The V end lost 6 bases, the J end lost 1 base, and 10 bases lay between the germline ends. From germline, CDR1 is MNHEY and CDR2 SVGAGI. The CDR3 sequence is CASSRGASYEQYF. The CDR3 DNA is TGTGCCAGCAGCCGGGGGGCGTCCTACGAGCAGTACTTC.

The chain links TRBV10-3 to TRBJ1-2, with TRBD1 identical over 9 bases. The CDR3 has 13 residues. Looked up from germline, CDR1 is ENHRY and CDR2 is SYGVKD. Trimming removed 7 bases from V and 6 bases from J; junction bases left unmatched: 6. The CDR3 DNA sequence: TGTGCCATCACCGGACAGGGGAGCGATGGCTACACCTTC. It translates to CAITGQGSDGYTF.

The chain combines TRBV5-1 with TRBJ1-1, with no clear D. The CDR3 has 15 residues. The germline V and J ends were trimmed by 2 bases and 0 bases, with 11 bases remaining between them. Germline V gives CDR1 SGHRS, CDR2 YFSETQ. DNA for the CDR3: TGCGCCAGCAGCTTAAGCTCTAGACTGAACACTGAAGCTTTCTTT. It translates to CASSLSSRLNTEAFF.

The rearrangement joins TRBV4-2 to TRBJ1-6, with 7 positions matching TRBD1. Germline CDR1 LGHNA, CDR2 YNFKEQ. CDR3 length: 15 amino acids. Unmatched junction bases numbered 9, after V lost 4 bases and J lost 9 bases. The CDR3 DNA is TGTGCCAGCAGCCCTCGACAGGGTGTAGGTTCACCCCTCCACTTT. It yields the protein CASSPRQGVGSPLHF.

The chain recombines TRBV6-1 with TRBJ1-3; the D gene is possibly TRBD1 (6 bases). The V end was cut by 3 bases, the J end by 6 bases, with 18 bases between. The germline gives CDR1 MNHNS, CDR2 SASEGT. The CDR3 is 16 residues long. In DNA, the CDR3 is TGTGCCAGCAGTGACGCCCTGGACAGCGCAAAAAACACCATATATTTT. It is translated as CASSDALDSAKNTIYF.

This clone has more than one count but fewer than ten. The sample holds other DNA sequences that translate to the same CDR3. This chain connects TRBV29-1 to TRBJ1-5; D is perhaps TRBD1 (5 bases). With 4 bases removed from V and 7 bases from J, the gap between germline ends came to 11 bases. This CDR3 has 12 residues. Germline V gene sequence: CDR1 SQVTM, CDR2 ANQGSEA. CDR3 nucleotides: TGCAGCGTTGGGGGGGTGGGGCAGCCCCAGCATTTT. Translation: CSVGGVGQPQHF.